This T cell receptor (beta chain) was sequenced in a study of blood T cell repertoires in COVID-19. Across the study: Collection of acute and convalescent COVID-19 samples took place in the United States, Italy and Spain. T cells, B-cell-depleted T cells, or PBMCs provided the cDNA or gDNA that served as material.

The CDR3 loop spans 15 amino acids. The ends lost 7 bases at V and 8 bases at J; junction bases unmatched: 16. Looked up from germline, CDR1 is SNHLY and CDR2 is FYNNEI. Per the authors' pipeline: Nucleated cell number was recorded as an estimate derived from reference gene primer amplification. Clones were sequenced by immunoSEQ multiplex PCR, and TCRdb holds only the in-frame ones, with some missing. The D gene and trimming were derived from the DNA, and the V and J assignments and clone size from that table. The sample holds around 50,000 clones, 83% seen once. The sequenced sample consisted of peripheral blood. The chain uses TRBV2 and TRBJ1-2; 7 bases line up with TRBD1. This TCR came from a human donor in a cohort sampled during active COVID-19. Here the CDR3 reads CASTPRGVGSQGYTF. In DNA form, the CDR3 reads TGTGCCAGCACCCCCAGGGGGGTAGGTTCTCAGGGCTACACCTTC.